This entry lists 16 T cell receptor beta chains sequenced from one sample in a study of CD8 T cells in Susac syndrome. Random hexamers primed reverse transcription of about 0.5 to 1 ug RNA. TCRdb called the immunoSEQ multiplex PCR reads again in MiXCR, with one record for every CDR3 protein. The data hold about 210,000 distinct CDR3 sequences, with 95% observed a single time. Sequencing was carried out using CD4+ T cells from PBMCs. The receptor set was obtained from a human donor with multiple sclerosis.

This chain links TRBV3-1 with TRBJ1-1; no reliable D call. Germline V gene sequence: CDR1 LGHDT, CDR2 YNNKEL (reference sequence). CDR3 length: 13 amino acids. V lost 0 bases, J lost 3 bases, and 5 bases lay in between. The DNA for the CDR3 is TGTGCCAGCAGCCAAGAGCTGTACACTGAAGCTTTCTTT. It yields the protein CASSQELYTEAFF.

This chain uses TRBV12-3 or TRBV12-4 with TRBJ2-6; D may be TRBD1 or TRBD2 (5 bases each). The CDR3 spans 17 residues. V was trimmed by 3 bases and J by 0 bases, leaving 12 bases between them. CDR3: CASSFDSGSSGANVLTF. In DNA form, the CDR3 reads TGTGCCAGCAGTTTCGACAGTGGGAGCTCTGGGGCCAACGTCCTGACTTTC.

The CDR3 is CASSSPGTSQQTQYF. The CDR3 region has the DNA TGTGCCAGCAGTTCCCCCGGGACTTCGCAACAAACCCAGTACTTC. The chain carries TRBV28 and TRBJ2-5; TRBD2 is a possible D gene (6 bases). Germline CDR1 and CDR2: MDHEN and SYDVKM. This CDR3 spans 15 amino acids. V lost 4 bases and J lost 8, with 20 bases in between.

The rearrangement links TRBV28 to TRBJ2-3; D uncertain. This CDR3 contains 14 residues. Germline CDR1 MDHEN, CDR2 SYDVKM. V dropped 7 bases and J dropped 1 base, with 12 bases sitting between them. The CDR3 nucleotides are TGTGCCAGCACGGAAAGGGCGGGCACAGATACGCAGTATTTT. As protein: CASTERAGTDTQYF. Drawing the rest from reference TRBV28 and TRBJ2-3, the complete variable domain is DVKVTQSSRYLVKRTGEKVFLECVQDMDHENMFWYRQDPGLGLRLIYFSYDVKMKEKGDIPEGYSVSREKKERFSLILESASTNQTSMYLCASTERAGTDTQYFGPGTRLTVL.

The rearrangement links TRBV10-3 to TRBJ2-5; 9 bases map to TRBD2. Losses at the gene ends were 4 bases for V and 1 base for J; bases not matched to a gene: 13. This CDR3 is built from 18 residues. Germline V gene lookup returns CDR1 ENHRY and CDR2 SYGVKD. CDR3 region: CAISGPPGTSFIQETQYF. CDR3 DNA: TGTGCCATCAGTGGGCCGCCTGGGACTAGCTTTATCCAAGAGACCCAGTACTTC.

The chain has TRBV3-1 and TRBJ2-7, with D perhaps matching TRBD1 (7 bases). V shed 3 bases and J shed 5 bases, with 17 bases lying between them. Germline V gene data show CDR1 as LGHDT and CDR2 as YNNKEL (reference sequence). CDR3 length: 15 amino acids. Written as DNA, the CDR3 is TGTGCCAGCAGCCACCGACCAGGGGGGTCCAACGAGCAGTACTTC. This gives the protein CASSHRPGGSNEQYF.

The chain joins TRBV9 to TRBJ2-3, with TRBD2 identical over 10 bases. The germline gives CDR1 SGDLS, CDR2 YYNGEE. After removal of 0 bases from V and 8 bases from J, the junction contained 9 bases not matched to a gene. The CDR3 runs to 16 residues. The CDR3 sequence is CASSVGSSGGWSTQYF. The CDR3 DNA sequence: TGTGCCAGCAGCGTAGGAAGTAGCGGGGGGTGGTCTACGCAGTATTTT. Combining the CDR3 with reference TRBV9 and TRBJ2-3 gives the whole variable domain DSGVTQTPKHLITATGQRVTLRCSPRSGDLSVYWYQQSLDQGLQFLIQYYNGEERAKGNILERFSAQQFPDLHSELNLSSLELGDSALYFCASSVGSSGGWSTQYFGPGTRLTVL.

J is TRBJ1-1 and V is TRBV11-2; D gene ambiguous. This CDR3 has 14 amino acids. Germline values: CDR1 SGHAT, CDR2 FQNNGV. V lost 1 base and J 1 base, leaving 7 bases between the germline ends. The CDR3 loop reads CASSLVGQNTEAFF. The DNA of the CDR3 is TGTGCCAGCAGCTTAGTAGGTCAGAACACTGAAGCTTTCTTT.

This clonotype was picked up one time. The chain combines TRBV6-6 with TRBJ1-5; D is ambiguous. CDR1 and CDR2 from the germline V gene are MNHNY and SVGAGI (reference sequence). The germline V and J ends were trimmed by 2 bases and 5 bases, with 10 bases remaining between them. The length of the CDR3 is 14 residues. In nucleotides, the CDR3 is TGTGCCAGCAGTTACCCGACACGAGATCAGCCCCAGCATTTT. Its translation: CASSYPTRDQPQHF.

The chain employs TRBV6-5 and TRBJ2-7; D not certain. The CDR3 covers 15 residues. Per the germline V gene, CDR1 is MNHEY and CDR2 is SVGAGI. Trimming removed 7 bases at V and 3 bases at J, with 19 bases between. DNA of the CDR3: TGTGCCAGCACGGCATCTCTGGCGGCGAACTACGAGCAGTACTTC. Protein sequence: CASTASLAANYEQYF.

The chain uses TRBV7-2 and TRBJ2-5; D gene unclear. V was pared by 4 bases and J by 5 bases, with 8 bases between. The V gene's germline CDR1 is SGHTA and CDR2 FQGNSA. There are 12 residues in the CDR3. DNA of the CDR3: TGTGCCAGCAGCTACCCCTTGGAGACCCAGTACTTC. This sequence encodes CASSYPLETQYF.

The chain combines TRBV23-1 with TRBJ2-1; 10 positions agree with TRBD1. TRBV23-1 is marked as an open reading frame, function uncertain. Germline trimming cut 0 bases from V and 7 bases from J; bases unmatched to any gene: 6. The CDR3 length is 16 residues. The CDR3 sequence: CASSQSRGTGVNEQFF. For the CDR3, the DNA is TGCGCCAGCAGTCAATCACGGGGGACAGGGGTGAATGAGCAGTTCTTC.

This sequence joins TRBV30 and TRBJ2-5; 12 bases agree with TRBD2. The ends lost 3 bases at V and 2 bases at J; junction bases unmatched: 4. The germline CDR1 and CDR2 sequences are GTSNPN and SVGIG (reference sequence). The CDR3 is 15 amino acids. The CDR3, as DNA: TGTGCCTGGAGCGTCGGGACTAGCGGGCAAGAGACCCAGTACTTC. This translates into CAWSVGTSGQETQYF.

V is TRBV5-1 and J is TRBJ2-7, with D unresolved. The V end was cut by 0 bases, the J end by 7 bases, with 8 bases between. The CDR3 runs to 12 residues. Per germline, CDR1 SGHRS and CDR2 YFSETQ. CDR3 amino acids: CASSLEFREQYF. The CDR3 nucleotides are TGCGCCAGCAGCTTGGAATTTAGGGAGCAGTACTTC.

The CDR3 DNA reads TGTGCCAGCAGCCAAAAAGGGCTTAGCAATCAGCCCCAGCATTTT. This sequence encodes CASSQKGLSNQPQHF. The V and J genes are TRBV3-1 and TRBJ1-5; D unresolved. From germline, CDR1 is LGHDT and CDR2 YNNKEL (reference sequence). The CDR3 has 15 amino acids. The V end was cut by 2 bases, the J end by 0 bases, with 8 bases between.

V gene TRBV29-1 combines with J gene TRBJ1-1; D is possibly TRBD1 (6 bases). This CDR3 comprises 14 residues. V lost 4 bases, J lost 0 bases, and 12 bases lay in between. Germline-derived CDR1 and CDR2 are SQVTM and ANQGSEA. CDR3 nucleotides: TGCAGCGTTGGGACAGATGCTTTGAACACTGAAGCTTTCTTT. Protein sequence: CSVGTDALNTEAFF.